This T cell receptor beta chain was sequenced during a study of blood T cell repertoires in COVID-19. Study in general: Material from acute and convalescent COVID-19 was sourced from the United States, Italy and Spain.

Per the original data handling: Reference gene primer amplification yielded estimated nucleated cell counts. Some clones are missing from TCRdb's copy, which holds only in-frame ones; the method was immunoSEQ multiplex PCR. V, J and clone size reflect that table, while D and trimming were determined from the DNA. The sample holds around 150,000 clones, over 80% seen once. This clonotype was obtained from a woman over 75 with active or convalescent COVID-19. The sequencing input was peripheral blood.

The CDR3 nucleotides are TGTGCCAGCAGCTCGGACAGGGGTAACCAGCCCCAGCATTTT. Translating it yields CASSSDRGNQPQHF. The chain employs TRBV5-5 and TRBJ1-5, with 9 nucleotides matching TRBD1. Germline loops: CDR1 SGHKS, CDR2 YYEKEE (reference sequence). The length of the CDR3 is 14 residues. The ends lost 3 bases at V and 7 bases at J; junction bases unmatched: 5.